A single sample gave rise to the 25 T cell receptor beta chains below, sequenced in a study of control samples from healthy donors and cancer patients. Sequencing was performed with immunoSEQ multiplex PCR; in TCRdb, only in-frame clones are kept and a portion is missing. The table records about 190,000 clones, 85% to 95% of them present only once. The sequenced material came from blood. The source is a young man in good health.

The genes are TRBV4-1 and TRBJ1-1; D possibly corresponds to TRBD1 (5 bases). Trimming pared 0 bases from V and 12 bases from J, leaving 20 bases between. The germline CDR1 and CDR2 sequences are MGHRA and YSYEKL. The CDR3 consists of 15 residues. CDR3 DNA: TGCGCCAGCAGCCAAGAAACCAGGCAGGGTAAGGGAACTTTCTTT. Its translation is CASSQETRQGKGTFF.

This clone was recorded only once. The rearrangement links TRBV19 to TRBJ1-4, with D uncertain. Trimming stripped 6 bases from V and 1 base from J, with 21 bases between. This CDR3 region has 18 residues. Germline V gene lookup returns CDR1 LNHDA and CDR2 SQIVND (reference sequence). In nucleotides, the CDR3 is TGTGCCAGTAGGCAATCGAGGGCGTCGGGCAGAACTAATGAAAAACTGTTTTTT. It is translated as CASRQSRASGRTNEKLFF.

Only one count was recorded for this clone. The chain carries TRBV5-8 and TRBJ2-7, with D possibly being TRBD1 (6 bases). CDR1 is SGHTS and CDR2 is YDEGEE in the germline V gene. The CDR3 totals 18 residues. V lost 3 bases and J lost 2, with 24 bases in between. The CDR3 loop is CASSSSILPLDSTYEQYF. In DNA form, the CDR3 reads TGTGCCAGCAGCTCTTCGATTCTCCCATTGGACAGTACCTACGAGCAGTACTTC. The whole variable domain, filled in from reference TRBV5-8 and TRBJ2-7, reads EAGVTQSPTHLIKTRGQQATLRCSPISGHTSVYWYQQALGLGLQFLLWYDEGEERNRGNFPPRFSGRQFPNYSSELNVNALELEDSALYLCASSSSILPLDSTYEQYFGPGTRLTVT.

CDR3 loop: CAWSVYGESLGYEQYF. CDR3 coding DNA: TGTGCCTGGAGTGTATATGGGGAGTCATTGGGCTACGAGCAGTACTTC. The chain recombines TRBV30 with TRBJ2-7; perhaps TRBD2 as D (5 bases). V gave up 0 bases and J gave up 3 bases, with 18 bases separating them. This CDR3 is built from 16 residues. Germline CDR1 GTSNPN, CDR2 SVGIG (reference sequence).

The chain carries TRBV15 and TRBJ1-2, with 8 bases aligning to TRBD1. This CDR3 has 16 residues. J gave up 5 bases and V 2 bases, and 10 bases lay outside the gene matches. CDR1 is LNHNV, CDR2 YYDKDF, per germline (reference sequence). The CDR3: CATSRHHTGGIYGYTF. The CDR3 DNA follows: TGTGCCACCAGCAGACACCATACAGGGGGAATATATGGCTACACCTTC. Based on the CDR3 plus reference TRBV15 and TRBJ1-2, the full variable domain is DAMVIQNPRYQVTQFGKPVTLSCSQTLNHNVMYWYQQKSSQAPKLLFHYYDKDFNNEADTPDNFQSRRPNTSFCFLDIRSPGLGDTAMYLCATSRHHTGGIYGYTFGSGTRLTVV.

This clone was picked up one time. V and J are TRBV5-5 and TRBJ2-7, with D unclear. V shed 1 base and J shed 4 bases, with 15 bases lying between them. The CDR3 sequence is 15 residues long. CDR1 SGHKS and CDR2 YYEKEE come from the germline V gene (reference sequence). As DNA, the CDR3 is TGTGCCAGCAGCTTGAAACGAACCTCCTATTACGAGCAGTACTTC. Encoded protein: CASSLKRTSYYEQYF. Full variable domain (remainder filled in from reference TRBV5-5 and TRBJ2-7): DAGVTQSPTHLIKTRGQQVTLRCSPISGHKSVSWYQQVLGQGPQFIFQYYEKEERGRGNFPDRFSARQFPNYSSELNVNALLLGDSALYLCASSLKRTSYYEQYFGPGTRLTVT.

The chain employs TRBV30 and TRBJ1-1; a possible D gene is TRBD1 (5 bases). Trimming removed 3 bases from V and 4 bases from J, with 18 bases in between. This CDR3 contains 15 residues. CDR1 and CDR2 from the germline V gene are GTSNPN and SVGIG (reference sequence). This CDR3 is CAWSLPSGVSTEAFF. CDR3 bases: TGTGCCTGGAGCCTCCCATCGGGGGTAAGCACTGAAGCTTTCTTT. The full variable domain, rest sourced from reference TRBV30 and TRBJ1-1, is SQTIHQWPATLVQPVGSPLSLECTVEGTSNPNLYWYRQAAGRGLQLLFYSVGIGQISSEVPQNLSASRPQDRQFILSSKKLLLSDSGFYLCAWSLPSGVSTEAFFGQGTRLTVV.

V usage is TRBV10-3 and J usage is TRBJ1-1; maybe TRBD1 (5 bases). Germline assignment: CDR1 ENHRY and CDR2 SYGVKD. The CDR3 spans 15 residues. Trimming shortened V by 1 base and J by 1 base, and 10 bases separated the two germline ends. In nucleotides, the CDR3 is TGTGCCATCAGTGAGTTGGGACGGCAGAACACTGAAGCTTTCTTT. This gives the protein CAISELGRQNTEAFF.

This sequence joins TRBV9 and TRBJ2-3; D is possibly TRBD1 (6 bases). V lost 4 bases to trimming and J lost 2 bases, with 17 bases between them. CDR1 is SGDLS, CDR2 YYNGEE, per germline. This CDR3 has 16 amino acids. The CDR3 protein is CASSFRDNPYTDTQYF. The CDR3 nucleotides are TGTGCCAGCAGCTTTAGGGACAACCCCTACACAGATACGCAGTATTTT.

The rearrangement links TRBV14 to TRBJ1-2; D ambiguous. V dropped 1 base and J dropped 4 bases, with 13 bases sitting between them. Germline V lookup: CDR1 SGHDN, CDR2 FVKESK. The CDR3 contains 15 residues. The CDR3 sequence is CASSQGSGIAYGYTF. The CDR3 region has the DNA TGTGCCAGCAGCCAAGGTAGTGGGATCGCCTATGGCTACACCTTC.

This chain links TRBV5-8 with TRBJ1-1; 9 bases are shared with TRBD1. The germline V gene encodes CDR1 SGHTS and CDR2 YDEGEE. Trimming at V came to 4 bases and at J to 3 bases, leaving 10 bases not matched to a gene. The CDR3 loop spans 16 amino acids. Here the CDR3 reads CASSPNRGRLHTEAFF. The CDR3, as DNA: TGTGCCAGCAGCCCTAACAGGGGGCGCCTACACACTGAAGCTTTCTTT. The full variable domain, in which reference TRBV5-8 and TRBJ1-1 provide the parts outside the CDR3, is EAGVTQSPTHLIKTRGQQATLRCSPISGHTSVYWYQQALGLGLQFLLWYDEGEERNRGNFPPRFSGRQFPNYSSELNVNALELEDSALYLCASSPNRGRLHTEAFFGQGTRLTVV.

The J gene is TRBJ1-3, the V gene TRBV6-6, with 8 bases fitting TRBD1. Germline assignment: CDR1 MNHNY and CDR2 SVGAGI (reference sequence). V lost 2 bases, J lost 0 bases, and 3 bases stayed unmatched. The CDR3 has 16 residues. The CDR3 nucleotides read TGTGCCAGCAGTTACGGGGACAGGATCTCTGGAAACACCATATATTTT. It encodes CASSYGDRISGNTIYF.

The chain has TRBV15 and TRBJ1-6, with D maybe TRBD1 (5 bases). From germline, CDR1 is LNHNV and CDR2 YYDKDF (reference sequence). The CDR3 is 15 amino acids. Trimming took off 2 bases at V and 7 bases at J, with 12 bases between the two ends. The CDR3 region is CATSRYTGVNSPLHF. The DNA for the CDR3 is TGTGCCACCAGCAGATATACAGGAGTCAATTCACCCCTCCACTTT.

Only one count was recorded for this clone. The V gene is TRBV7-3, the J gene TRBJ1-1; tentative D call: TRBD1 (5 bases). Deletions cut 1 base from V and 1 base from J, with 28 bases between. Germline lookup yields CDR1 SGHTA and CDR2 FQGTGA. This CDR3 has 21 residues. DNA for the CDR3: TGTGCCAGCAGCTTAAATCGAGGGGTGGATCTCCATCTCCCCGCGAACACTGAAGCTTTCTTT. Protein: CASSLNRGVDLHLPANTEAFF. Together with reference TRBV7-3 and TRBJ1-1, the CDR3 gives the full variable domain: GAGVSQTPSNKVTEKGKYVELRCDPISGHTALYWYRQSLGQGPEFLIYFQGTGAADDSGLPNDRFFAVRPEGSVSTLKIQRTERGDSAVYLCASSLNRGVDLHLPANTEAFFGQGTRLTVV.

This CDR3 reads CASSLNRGQSTDTQYF. The CDR3 DNA reads as TGTGCCAGCAGCCTTAACAGGGGACAAAGCACAGATACGCAGTATTTT. The chain employs TRBV9 and TRBJ2-3; 7 nucleotides agree with TRBD1. Germline V gene sequence: CDR1 SGDLS, CDR2 YYNGEE. Trimming at V came to 4 bases and at J to 0 bases, leaving 8 bases not matched to a gene. This CDR3 comprises 16 residues.

CDR3 coding DNA: TGTGCCAGCAGTCGATGGGACAGGGAGCACACTGAAGCTTTCTTT. It translates to CASSRWDREHTEAFF. V is TRBV28 and J is TRBJ1-1, with 9 bases that match TRBD1. This CDR3 comprises 15 residues. Germline V lookup: CDR1 MDHEN, CDR2 SYDVKM. The V and J ends lost 5 bases and 3 bases, in that order; junction bases with no gene match: 7.

The chain is built from TRBV28 and TRBJ1-2, with 9 bases fitting TRBD1. V lost 5 bases, J lost 6 bases, and 16 bases stayed unmatched. The CDR3 extends over 17 amino acids. The germline CDR1 and CDR2 sequences are MDHEN and SYDVKM. CDR3 loop: CASSETGTGTFFNGYTF. DNA for the CDR3: TGTGCCAGCAGTGAAACCGGGACAGGGACTTTTTTTAATGGCTACACCTTC.

The chain is built from TRBV5-1 and TRBJ1-4; D unresolved. The V gene lost 0 bases and the J gene lost 4 bases, with 4 bases spanning the gap. Per germline, CDR1 SGHRS and CDR2 YFSETQ. The CDR3 length is 13 residues. The CDR3 bases are TGCGCCAGCAGCTTGGCCGGTAATGAAAAACTGTTTTTT. Its protein is CASSLAGNEKLFF.

CDR3 sequence (DNA): TGTGCCAGCAGCCATCGGGGGGAAGGGATGATTCAGTACTTC. This sequence encodes CASSHRGEGMIQYF. V is TRBV14 and J is TRBJ2-4; 7 bases fit TRBD2. CDR1 SGHDN and CDR2 FVKESK come from the germline V gene. V shed 3 bases, J shed 10 bases, and the junction held 9 bases outside the gene matches. The CDR3 length is 14 residues.

V and J are TRBV24-1 and TRBJ1-6; TRBD1 is a possible D gene (5 bases). There are 15 residues in the CDR3. The germline V gene encodes CDR1 KGHDR and CDR2 SFDVKD. V shed 2 bases and J shed 7 bases, with 11 bases lying between them. CDR3 sequence: CATSDSGTENSPLHF. The CDR3 coding sequence is TGTGCCACCAGTGATTCCGGGACGGAAAATTCACCCCTCCACTTT.

The gene calls are TRBV7-2 and TRBJ2-2, with 9 bases matching TRBD1. Germline V gives CDR1 SGHTA, CDR2 FQGNSA. This CDR3 region has 15 residues. V was clipped by 4 bases and J by 1 base; unmatched bases: 1. CDR3 sequence (DNA): TGTGCCAGCAGCTCGGGACAGGGGAACACCGGGGAGCTGTTTTTT. It codes for CASSSGQGNTGELFF. Complete variable domain (other parts from reference TRBV7-2 and TRBJ2-2): GAGVSQSPSNKVTEKGKDVELRCDPISGHTALYWYRQSLGQGLEFLIYFQGNSAPDKSGLPSDRFSAERTGGSVSTLTIQRTQQEDSAVYLCASSSGQGNTGELFFGEGSRLTVL.

J is TRBJ1-6 and V is TRBV18, with 9 nucleotides matching TRBD1. The CDR3 consists of 15 residues. V lost 3 bases, J lost 9 bases, and 6 bases stayed unmatched. Germline CDR1 and CDR2: KGHSH and LQKENI. CDR3 protein: CASSPPGQGGSPLHF. In DNA form, the CDR3 reads TGTGCCAGCTCACCTCCGGGACAGGGAGGTTCACCCCTCCACTTT.

The rearrangement joins TRBV2 to TRBJ1-1; 8 bases line up with TRBD1. The CDR3 is 16 residues long. Unmatched junction bases numbered 6, after V lost 3 bases and J lost 0 bases. Germline V gene data show CDR1 as SNHLY and CDR2 as FYNNEI. CDR3 nucleotides: TGTGCCAGCAGTGATGGCGACAGGGGCCTGAACACTGAAGCTTTCTTT. Its protein is CASSDGDRGLNTEAFF.

The V and J genes are TRBV6-1 and TRBJ1-2; no reliable D call. This CDR3 has 13 residues. CDR1 and CDR2 from the germline V gene are MNHNS and SASEGT. Trimming pared 2 bases from V and 8 bases from J, leaving 12 bases between. CDR3 loop: CASSEIRERGYTF. CDR3 coding DNA: TGTGCCAGCAGTGAAATTAGGGAGCGAGGCTACACCTTC.

The V gene is TRBV28, the J gene TRBJ1-6, with D hard to call. The germline CDR1 and CDR2 sequences are MDHEN and SYDVKM. V lost 6 bases and J lost 6, with 18 bases in between. CDR3 length: 16 residues. For the CDR3, the DNA is TGTGCCAGCAGCTCGGTTCTTGGCAGTACTAATTCACCCCTCCACTTT. It yields the protein CASSSVLGSTNSPLHF.